This T cell receptor (beta chain) stems from a study of cytomegalovirus exposure and HLA in healthy donors. Whole-study context: From donors who were HLA-typed, an early data release held 80 million to 95 million unique TCRs.

A word on this clone: The antigen is undetermined.

The primer mix had 60 Vbeta and 13 Jbeta primers. Data came from immunoSEQ multiplex PCR; TCRdb stores just in-frame clones and leaves some out. The table has under 150,000 clones, 75% to 80% seen once. The ends lost 2 bases at V and 5 bases at J; junction bases unmatched: 2. Germline V gives CDR1 KGHSH, CDR2 LQKENI. This CDR3 is built from 13 residues. Findings and caveats of the study: The study assumed roughly uniform donor sequencing depth for presence/absence analyses. Accurate prediction of most subjects' HLA-A and HLA-B alleles from TCR beta sequences was reported. Cytomegalovirus association was assigned to more than 150 TCR beta chains.

V is TRBV18 and J is TRBJ1-2; TRBD1 aligns across 7 bases. The sample consisted of PBMCs. The TCR sequence derives from a woman between 50 and 59 years old in good health and CMV-seronegative. Written as DNA, the CDR3 is TGTGCCAGCTCACCATCGGGACAGTATGGCTACACCTTC. Its protein is CASSPSGQYGYTF.